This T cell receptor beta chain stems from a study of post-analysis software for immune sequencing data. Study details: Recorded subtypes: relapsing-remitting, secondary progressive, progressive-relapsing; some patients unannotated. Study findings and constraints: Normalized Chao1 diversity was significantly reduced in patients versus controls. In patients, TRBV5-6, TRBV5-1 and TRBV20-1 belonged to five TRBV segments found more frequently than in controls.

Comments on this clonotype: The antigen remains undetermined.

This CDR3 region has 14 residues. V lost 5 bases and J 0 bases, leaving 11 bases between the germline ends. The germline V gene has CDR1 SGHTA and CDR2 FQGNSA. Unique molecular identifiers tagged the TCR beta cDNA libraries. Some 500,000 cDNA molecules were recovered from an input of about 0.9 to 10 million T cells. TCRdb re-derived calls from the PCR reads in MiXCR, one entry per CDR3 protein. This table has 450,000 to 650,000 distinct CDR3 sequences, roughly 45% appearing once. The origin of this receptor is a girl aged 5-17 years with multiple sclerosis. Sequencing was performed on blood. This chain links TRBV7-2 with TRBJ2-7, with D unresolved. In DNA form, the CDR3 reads TGTGCCAGCAGCCCGCAATGGAGCTCCTACGAGCAGTACTTC. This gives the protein CASSPQWSSYEQYF.